The 5 T cell receptor beta chains listed next were all sequenced from one sample in a study of blood T cells in healthy people across ages. Through a sample-barcoded 5' primer and a J-beta primer mix, a second PCR was run for roughly 6 to 12 cycles. TCRdb redid the calling of the 5' RACE reads with MiXCR, one entry per CDR3 protein. Among 540,000 or so distinct CDR3 sequences listed, roughly 48% were seen once. Sequencing input: blood. Receptors originate from an elderly man in good health.

The chain combines TRBV3-1 with TRBJ1-3; no clear D gene. The CDR3 spans 15 residues. CDR1 and CDR2 from the germline V gene are LGHDT and YNNKEL (reference sequence). Trimming left V 4 bases short and J 0 bases short, with 10 bases between. In DNA form, the CDR3 reads TGTGCCAGCAGCCCCCTCCCGGACTCTGGAAACACCATATATTTT. Residues: CASSPLPDSGNTIYF.

This clonotype was found a few times. J is TRBJ2-1 and V is TRBV20-1, with D possibly TRBD2 on 5 matching bases. V was trimmed by 3 bases and J by 7 bases, leaving 13 bases between them. Germline CDR1 DFQATT, CDR2 SNEGSKA (reference sequence). The CDR3 is 13 amino acids. The CDR3 nucleotides are TGCAGTGCTAGTCGCGCATCGGGGAATGAGCAGTTCTTC. This translates into CSASRASGNEQFF.

This clonotype was detected a few times. This rearrangement joins TRBV5-1 to TRBJ2-3; 9 bases fit TRBD1. Trimming cost V 4 bases and J 0 bases; bases outside gene matches: 3. This CDR3 comprises 15 residues. Germline V lookup: CDR1 SGHRS, CDR2 YFSETQ. The DNA for the CDR3 is TGCGCCAGCAGCCCACAGGGGGCGAGCACAGATACGCAGTATTTT. It specifies CASSPQGASTDTQYF.

The chain uses TRBV20-1 and TRBJ1-2, with a possible D match to TRBD1 (5 bases). The CDR3 extends over 14 amino acids. The germline V gene encodes CDR1 DFQATT and CDR2 SNEGSKA (reference sequence). The V and J ends lost 1 base and 8 bases respectively, with 17 bases between them. This CDR3 is CSARAGVSSEGYTF. The CDR3, as DNA: TGCAGTGCTAGAGCGGGGGTTTCTTCGGAGGGCTACACCTTC.

This clonotype was counted a single time. The rearrangement uses TRBV5-4 and TRBJ2-7; D is ambiguous. The J call may not be correct, given that the DNA end is closer to TRBJ2-5. This CDR3 spans 11 amino acids. Germline CDR1 SGHNT, CDR2 YYREEE (reference sequence). CDR3 loop: CASSSQSTQYF. In DNA, the CDR3 is TGTGCCAGCAGCTCTCAATCGACCCAGTACTTC.